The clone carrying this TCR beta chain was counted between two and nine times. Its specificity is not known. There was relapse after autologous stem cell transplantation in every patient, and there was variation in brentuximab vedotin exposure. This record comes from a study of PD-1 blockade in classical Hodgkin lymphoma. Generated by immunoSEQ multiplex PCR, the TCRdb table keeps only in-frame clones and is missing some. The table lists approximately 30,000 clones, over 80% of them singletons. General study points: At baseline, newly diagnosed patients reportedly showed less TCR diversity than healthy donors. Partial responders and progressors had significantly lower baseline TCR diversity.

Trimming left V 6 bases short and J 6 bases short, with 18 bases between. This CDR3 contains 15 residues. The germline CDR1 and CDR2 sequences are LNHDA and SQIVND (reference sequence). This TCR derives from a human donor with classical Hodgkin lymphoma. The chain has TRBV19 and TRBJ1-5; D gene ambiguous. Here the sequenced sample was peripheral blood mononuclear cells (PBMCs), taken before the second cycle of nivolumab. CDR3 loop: CASRRDHASSQPQHF. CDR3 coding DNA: TGTGCCAGTAGGAGGGATCACGCCTCCAGTCAGCCCCAGCATTTT.